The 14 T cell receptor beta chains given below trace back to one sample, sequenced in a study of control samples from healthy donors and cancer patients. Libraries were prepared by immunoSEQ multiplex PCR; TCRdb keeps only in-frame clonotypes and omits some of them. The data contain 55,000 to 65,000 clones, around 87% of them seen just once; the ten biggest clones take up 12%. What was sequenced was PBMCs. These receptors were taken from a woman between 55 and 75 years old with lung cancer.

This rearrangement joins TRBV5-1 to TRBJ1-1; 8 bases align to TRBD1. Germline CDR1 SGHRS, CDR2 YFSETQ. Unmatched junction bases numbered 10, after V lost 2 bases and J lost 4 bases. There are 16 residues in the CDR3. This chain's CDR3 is CASSLGTGRQGTEAFF. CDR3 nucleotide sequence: TGCGCCAGCAGCTTAGGGACAGGTCGACAAGGCACTGAAGCTTTCTTT.

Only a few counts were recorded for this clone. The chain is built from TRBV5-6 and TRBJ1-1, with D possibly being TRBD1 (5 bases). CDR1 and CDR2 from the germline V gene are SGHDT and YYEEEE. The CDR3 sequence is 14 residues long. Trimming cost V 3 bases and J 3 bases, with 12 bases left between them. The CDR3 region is CASSSSGAYTEAFF. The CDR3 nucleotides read TGTGCCAGCAGCTCATCCGGGGCCTACACTGAAGCTTTCTTT.

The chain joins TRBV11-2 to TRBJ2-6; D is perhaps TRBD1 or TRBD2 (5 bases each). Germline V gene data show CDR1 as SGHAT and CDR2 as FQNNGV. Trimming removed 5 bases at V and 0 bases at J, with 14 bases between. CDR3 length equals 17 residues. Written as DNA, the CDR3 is TGTGCCAGCAGCCCGGGACGCGGAAGCTCTGGGGCCAACGTCCTGACTTTC. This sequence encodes CASSPGRGSSGANVLTF.

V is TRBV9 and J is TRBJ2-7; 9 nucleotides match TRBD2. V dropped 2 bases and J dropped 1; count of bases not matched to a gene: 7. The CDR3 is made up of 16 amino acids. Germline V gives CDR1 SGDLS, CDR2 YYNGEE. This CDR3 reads CASSVGLAGQSYEQYF. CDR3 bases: TGTGCCAGCAGCGTCGGGCTAGCGGGACAATCCTACGAGCAGTACTTC. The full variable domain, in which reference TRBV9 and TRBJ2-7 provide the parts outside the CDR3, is DSGVTQTPKHLITATGQRVTLRCSPRSGDLSVYWYQQSLDQGLQFLIQYYNGEERAKGNILERFSAQQFPDLHSELNLSSLELGDSALYFCASSVGLAGQSYEQYFGPGTRLTVT.

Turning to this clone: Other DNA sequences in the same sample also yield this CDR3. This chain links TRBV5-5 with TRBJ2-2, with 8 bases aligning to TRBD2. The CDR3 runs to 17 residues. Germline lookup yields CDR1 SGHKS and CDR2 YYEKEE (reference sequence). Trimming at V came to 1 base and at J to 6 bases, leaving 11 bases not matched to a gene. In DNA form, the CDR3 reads TGTGCCAGCAGCTTGTATCCGGCGGGGGGTGGATCCGGGGAGCTGTTTTTT. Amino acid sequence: CASSLYPAGGGSGELFF.

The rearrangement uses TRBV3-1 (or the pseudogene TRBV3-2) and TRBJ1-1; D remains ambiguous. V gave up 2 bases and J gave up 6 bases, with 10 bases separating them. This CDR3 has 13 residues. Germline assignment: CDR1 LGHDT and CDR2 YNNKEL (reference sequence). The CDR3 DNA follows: TGTGCCAGCAGCCAAAGAGGATCCGCTGAAGCTTTCTTT. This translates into CASSQRGSAEAFF.

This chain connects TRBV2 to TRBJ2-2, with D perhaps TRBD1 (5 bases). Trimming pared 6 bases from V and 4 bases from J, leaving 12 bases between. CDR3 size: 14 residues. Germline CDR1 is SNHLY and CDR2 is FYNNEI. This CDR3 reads CASSRVGGTGELFF. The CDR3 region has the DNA TGTGCCAGCAGCAGGGTGGGCGGCACCGGGGAGCTGTTTTTT.

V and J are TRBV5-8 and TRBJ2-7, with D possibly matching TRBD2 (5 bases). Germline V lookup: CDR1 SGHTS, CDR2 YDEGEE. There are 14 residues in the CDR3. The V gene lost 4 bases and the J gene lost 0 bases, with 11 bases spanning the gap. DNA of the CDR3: TGTGCCAGCAGCCGGAACGGAGGCTCCTACGAGCAGTACTTC. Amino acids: CASSRNGGSYEQYF.

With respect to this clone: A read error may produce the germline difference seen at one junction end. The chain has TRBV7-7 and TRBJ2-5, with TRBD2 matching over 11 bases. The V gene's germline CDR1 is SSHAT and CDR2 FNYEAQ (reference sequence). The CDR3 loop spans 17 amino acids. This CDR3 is CASSLAGGPEIPETQYF. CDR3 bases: TGTGCTAGCAGCTTAGCGGGGGGGCCAGAGATTCCGGAGACCCAGTACTTC.

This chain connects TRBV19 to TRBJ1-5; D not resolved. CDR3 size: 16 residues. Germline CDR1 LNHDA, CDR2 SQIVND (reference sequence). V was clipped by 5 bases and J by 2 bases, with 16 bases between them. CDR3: CASSPRSGSGNQPQHF. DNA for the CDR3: TGTGCCAGTAGTCCGCGTTCGGGTAGTGGCAATCAGCCCCAGCATTTT.

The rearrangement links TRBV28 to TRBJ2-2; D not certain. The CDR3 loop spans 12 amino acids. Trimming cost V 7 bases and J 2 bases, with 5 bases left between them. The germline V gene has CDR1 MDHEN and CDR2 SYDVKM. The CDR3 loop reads CASNRNTGELFF. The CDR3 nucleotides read TGTGCCAGCAACAGAAACACCGGGGAGCTGTTTTTT. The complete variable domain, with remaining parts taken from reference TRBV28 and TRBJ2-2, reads DVKVTQSSRYLVKRTGEKVFLECVQDMDHENMFWYRQDPGLGLRLIYFSYDVKMKEKGDIPEGYSVSREKKERFSLILESASTNQTSMYLCASNRNTGELFFGEGSRLTVL.

CDR3 residues: CASSDQGASEQYF. The CDR3 DNA reads as TGTGCCAGCAGTGACCAGGGGGCTAGCGAGCAGTACTTC. The chain employs TRBV2 and TRBJ2-7; the match to TRBD1 covers 8 bases. The CDR3 covers 13 residues. Germline CDR1 reads SNHLY; CDR2 reads FYNNEI. J lost 6 bases, V lost 3 bases, and 4 bases had no gene match.

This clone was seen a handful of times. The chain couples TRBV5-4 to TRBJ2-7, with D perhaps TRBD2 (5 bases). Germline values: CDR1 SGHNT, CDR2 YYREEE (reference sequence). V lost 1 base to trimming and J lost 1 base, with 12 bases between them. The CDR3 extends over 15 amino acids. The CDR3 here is CASSLHTWRSYEQYF. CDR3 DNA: TGTGCCAGCAGCTTGCATACTTGGAGGTCCTACGAGCAGTACTTC.

CDR3 coding DNA: TGTGCCAGCAGTTTAGGGGGGGGACTCGGGGATACGCAGTATTTT. As protein: CASSLGGGLGDTQYF. This chain uses TRBV6-5 with TRBJ2-3, with D perhaps matching TRBD2 (7 bases). CDR1 and CDR2 from the germline V gene are MNHEY and SVGAGI. The V end was cut by 4 bases, the J end by 6 bases, with 17 bases between. The CDR3 has 15 amino acids.